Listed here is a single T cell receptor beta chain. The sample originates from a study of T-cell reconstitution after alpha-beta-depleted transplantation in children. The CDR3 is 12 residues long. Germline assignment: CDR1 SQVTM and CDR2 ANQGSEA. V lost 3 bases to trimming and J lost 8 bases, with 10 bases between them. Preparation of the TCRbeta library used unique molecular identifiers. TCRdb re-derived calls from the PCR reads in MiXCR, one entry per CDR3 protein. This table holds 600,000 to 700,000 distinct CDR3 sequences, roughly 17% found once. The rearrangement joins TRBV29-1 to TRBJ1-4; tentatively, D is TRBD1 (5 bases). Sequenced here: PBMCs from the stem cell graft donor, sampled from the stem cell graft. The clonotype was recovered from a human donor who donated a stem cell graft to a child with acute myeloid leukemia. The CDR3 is CSVEGGEEKLFF. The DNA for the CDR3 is TGCAGCGTTGAGGGGGGAGAAGAAAAACTGTTTTTT.